These 3 T cell receptor beta chains share one sample of origin, sequenced in a study of patients and donors after allogeneic stem cell transplantation. TCRdb reprocessed the RT-PCR reads with MiXCR, giving one entry per CDR3 protein. Of about 23,000 distinct CDR3 sequences listed, around 29% are singletons. The specimen was blood, either unsorted or a sorted T cell fraction (not recorded which). These receptors all stem from a human donor who was either an allogeneic HSCT recipient or a stem cell or donor lymphocyte infusion donor (not recorded which). It is not recorded whose cells these are; they may come from a transplant donor.

J is TRBJ1-2 and V is TRBV7-2; D is undetermined. V dropped 1 base and J dropped 8 bases, with 11 bases sitting between them. Germline loops: CDR1 SGHTA, CDR2 FQGNSA. CDR3 length equals 13 residues. This CDR3 reads CASSLGPSRGYTF. The CDR3 DNA reads TGTGCCAGCAGCTTAGGTCCGTCAAGAGGCTACACCTTC.

CDR3 residues: CASSAHRGPYTEAFF. The CDR3 coding sequence is TGTGCCAGCAGTGCCCACAGGGGGCCCTACACTGAAGCTTTCTTT. The rearrangement links TRBV28 to TRBJ1-1; 9 bases line up with TRBD1. CDR3 length: 15 amino acids. J lost 3 bases, V lost 5 bases, and 7 bases had no gene match. In germline, CDR1 is MDHEN, CDR2 SYDVKM.

This sequence joins TRBV7-9 and TRBJ1-5; the D is unclear. CDR1 SEHNR and CDR2 FQNEAQ come from the germline V gene (reference sequence). V was cut by 1 base and J by 4 bases, with 2 bases left in between. CDR3 length: 12 amino acids. Here the CDR3 DNA reads TGTGCCAGCAGCTTAGGGAATCAGCCCCAGCATTTT. The encoded protein is CASSLGNQPQHF.